This TCR beta chain emerged from a study of T cell responses to AZD1222 COVID-19 vaccine. With regard to this clone: Antigen unknown.

Study observations and caveats: A mostly white British donor set with more females was recruited, and clonal diversity was possibly underestimated. Spike-specific TCR breadth and depth grew following two AZD1222 doses. At 160-218 and 743-854, vaccine-associated CD4 TCRs were dominant, and they spanned spike.

V lost 6 bases to trimming and J lost 2 bases, with 18 bases between them. The CDR3 sequence is 16 residues long. Germline CDR1 reads SGHNT; CDR2 reads YYREEE (reference sequence). Libraries were prepared by immunoSEQ multiplex PCR; TCRdb keeps only in-frame clonotypes and omits some of them. The data hold 110,000 or so clones, with around nine tenths observed a single time. This rearrangement joins TRBV5-4 to TRBJ2-1; weak D call: TRBD2 (6 bases). This TCR was recovered from an adult in good health. This material consisted of peripheral blood, taken on day 0 of AZD1222 vaccination. CDR3 bases: TGTGCCAGCATGATGGAGGGTAGCGGAACCTACAATGAGCAGTTCTTC. Translation gives CASMMEGSGTYNEQFF.